Sequencing of this T cell receptor beta chain was carried out in a study of identical twins. From the 5' RACE reads, TCRdb called clonotypes with MiXCR, one entry per CDR3 protein. There are 570,000 or so distinct CDR3 sequences in the sample; more than 9% occur only once, and under 3% lies in the top ten. General observations from the study: Analyses of zero insertions could be partly confounded by invariant MAIT and iNKT cells. Within beta out-of-frame sequences, the excess sharing observed between twins was weaker. It was out-of-frame TCR alpha sharing in monozygotic twins that models underestimated.

This clonotype was found a few times. Its specificity is not known. V gave up 4 bases and J gave up 9 bases, with 17 bases separating them. Germline CDR1 and CDR2: SGHRS and YFSETQ. The CDR3 is made up of 14 amino acids. This same sample was also part of a study on yellow fever vaccine responses in identical twins. Turning to that study: Twins reportedly showed a vaccine T cell response that seemed partly convergent and partly personalized.

The chain joins TRBV5-1 to TRBJ2-1, with D possibly being TRBD2 (6 bases). Specimen: PBMCs. The TCR originated in a woman aged 18-35 years in good health. The CDR3: CASSRPAGFGEQFF. In nucleotides, the CDR3 is TGCGCCAGCAGCCGTCCTGCGGGGTTTGGTGAGCAGTTCTTC.